This entry lists 3 T cell receptor beta chains sequenced from one sample in a study of beta chain features in type 1 diabetes. cDNA synthesis used the whole RNA isolate, giving expressed TCRB sequences. Profiling relied on immunoSEQ multiplex PCR, and the TCRdb table lists in-frame clones only, not all of them. The sample holds hundreds of thousands of clones, 30% seen once. The specimen was naive CD4+ T cells from blood. The receptors were gathered from a man between 18 and 29 years old in good health.

The chain has TRBV5-4 and TRBJ2-7; 7 bases are a match to TRBD2. With 5 bases clipped from V and 0 bases from J, the junction kept 14 bases outside the gene matches. The germline V gene encodes CDR1 SGHNT and CDR2 YYREEE (reference sequence). The CDR3 extends over 17 amino acids. The CDR3 DNA is TGTGCCAGCAGGCTGGATTACCCGGGACTAAGCTCCTACGAGCAGTACTTC. Its protein is CASRLDYPGLSSYEQYF.

This chain connects TRBV6-1 to TRBJ2-5, with 7 positions matching TRBD1. Germline CDR1 is MNHNS and CDR2 is SASEGT. The CDR3 loop spans 16 amino acids. The trim removed 0 bases at V and 4 bases at J, leaving 8 bases unmatched. The CDR3: CASSEAGKGARETQYF. The CDR3, as DNA: TGTGCCAGCAGTGAAGCGGGGAAGGGGGCACGAGAGACCCAGTACTTC.

The chain couples TRBV29-1 to TRBJ1-2; D remains unclear. Looked up from germline, CDR1 is SQVTM and CDR2 is ANQGSEA. V lost 7 bases, J lost 0 bases, and 15 bases lay in between. The CDR3 is made up of 14 amino acids. CDR3 loop: CSARPESANYGYTF. As DNA, the CDR3 is TGCAGCGCCCGCCCGGAGTCAGCTAACTATGGCTACACCTTC.